The source of this T cell receptor beta chain is a study of cytomegalovirus exposure and HLA in healthy donors. Study-wide findings and caveats: When a later analysis compared HLA-associated TCR beta chains with equally common others, the HLA-associated chains turned out to be more clonally expanded and to have lower generation probabilities.

About this clone itself: The antigen is not known.

Use of 60 Vbeta and 13 Jbeta primers characterized the PCR. Clones were read by immunoSEQ multiplex PCR, and TCRdb kept only the in-frame ones, dropping some. The data show fewer than 250,000 clones, 70% to 80% seen once. Germline CDR1 SQVTM, CDR2 ANQGSEA. V was trimmed by 7 bases and J by 8 bases, leaving 17 bases between them. CDR3 size: 12 residues. The TCR comes from a girl aged 2 to 9 in good health and CMV-seronegative. This chain joins TRBV29-1 and TRBJ1-2; unclear D gene. The sequencing input was PBMCs. The CDR3 reads CSASGIAGGYTF. CDR3 nucleotide sequence: TGCAGCGCTTCGGGGATAGCTGGGGGCTACACCTTC.